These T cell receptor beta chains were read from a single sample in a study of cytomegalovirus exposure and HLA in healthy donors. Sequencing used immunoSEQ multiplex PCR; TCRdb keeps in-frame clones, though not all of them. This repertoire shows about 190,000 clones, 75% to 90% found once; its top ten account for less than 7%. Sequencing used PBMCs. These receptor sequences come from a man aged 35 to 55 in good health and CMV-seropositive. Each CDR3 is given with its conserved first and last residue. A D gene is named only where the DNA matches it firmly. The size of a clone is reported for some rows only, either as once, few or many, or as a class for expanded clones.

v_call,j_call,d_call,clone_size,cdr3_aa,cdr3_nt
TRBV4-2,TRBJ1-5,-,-,CASSSSGTFSNQPQHF,TGTGCCAGCAGCTCCTCCGGGACATTTAGCAATCAGCCCCAGCATTTT
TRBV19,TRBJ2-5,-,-,CASSEGRETQYF,TGTGCCAGTAGTGAGGGGAGGGAGACCCAGTACTTC
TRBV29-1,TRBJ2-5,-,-,CSVGGGGETQYF,TGCAGCGTTGGAGGGGGGGGAGAGACCCAGTACTTC
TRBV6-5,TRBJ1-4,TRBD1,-,CASSLQGASEKLFF,TGTGCCAGCAGTTTGCAGGGGGCGAGTGAAAAACTGTTTTTT
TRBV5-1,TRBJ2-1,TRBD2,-,CASSASGLAGGQGSYNEQFF,TGCGCCAGCAGCGCGTCGGGACTAGCGGGGGGGCAAGGGTCCTACAATGAGCAGTTCTTC
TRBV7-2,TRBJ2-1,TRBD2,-,CASSPLAGNNEQFF,TGTGCCAGCAGCCCGTTAGCGGGGAACAATGAGCAGTTCTTC
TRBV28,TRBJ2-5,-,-,CASRKGGGTQETQYF,TGTGCCAGCAGGAAGGGCGGAGGGACTCAAGAGACCCAGTACTTC
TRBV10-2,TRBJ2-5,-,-,CASSEVRTRQETQYF,TGCGCCAGCAGTGAGGTCCGGACTCGGCAAGAGACCCAGTACTTC
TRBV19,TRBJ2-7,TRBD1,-,CASSPGTGDYEQYF,TGTGCCAGTAGCCCCGGGACAGGGGACTACGAGCAGTACTTC
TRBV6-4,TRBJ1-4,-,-,CASSDSPGGEKLFF,TGTGCCAGCAGTGACTCTCCGGGGGGTGAAAAACTGTTTTTT
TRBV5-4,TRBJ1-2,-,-,CAMKSQENYGYTF,TGTGCCATGAAATCCCAGGAAAACTATGGCTACACCTTC
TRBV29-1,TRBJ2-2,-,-,CSVEYDTTGELFF,TGCAGCGTTGAGTATGACACAACCGGGGAGCTGTTTTTT
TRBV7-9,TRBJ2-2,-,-,CASRYPGDTGELFF,TGTGCCAGCAGATATCCGGGAGACACCGGGGAGCTGTTTTTT
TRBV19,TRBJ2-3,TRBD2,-,CASSLSSGADTQYF,TGTGCCAGTAGTCTGTCTAGCGGGGCAGATACGCAGTATTTT
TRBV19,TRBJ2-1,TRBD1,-,CASKAQGDYNEQFF,TGTGCCAGTAAGGCACAGGGGGACTACAATGAGCAGTTCTTC
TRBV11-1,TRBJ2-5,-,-,CASSSSGTLETQYF,TGTGCCAGCAGCTCCTCCGGGACATTGGAGACCCAGTACTTC
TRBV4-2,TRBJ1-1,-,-,CASSQEGQRNTEAFF,TGTGCCAGCAGCCAAGAAGGCCAGCGTAACACTGAAGCTTTCTTT
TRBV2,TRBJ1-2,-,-,CASRPSAGDNYGYTF,TGTGCCAGCAGGCCCTCGGCAGGGGATAACTATGGCTACACCTTC
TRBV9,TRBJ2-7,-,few,CASSVAPDRAPYEQYF,TGTGCCAGCAGCGTAGCCCCGGACAGAGCCCCCTACGAGCAGTACTTC
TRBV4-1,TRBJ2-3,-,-,CASSQVWGGSTDTQYF,TGCGCCAGCAGCCAAGTTTGGGGGGGCAGCACAGATACGCAGTATTTT
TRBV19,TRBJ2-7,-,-,CASSMGAPYEQYF,TGTGCCAGTAGTATGGGCGCCCCCTACGAGCAGTACTTC
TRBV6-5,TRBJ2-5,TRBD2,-,CASSSPGLGRETQYF,TGTGCCAGCAGTTCCCCGGGACTAGGGAGGGAGACCCAGTACTTC
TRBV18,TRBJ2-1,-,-,CASRLSTGNEQFF,TGTGCCAGTCGACTCAGCACGGGGAATGAGCAGTTCTTC
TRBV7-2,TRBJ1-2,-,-,CASSSGGGDYGYTF,TGTGCCAGCAGCTCTGGCGGCGGTGACTATGGCTACACCTTC
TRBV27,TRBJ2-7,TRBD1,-,CASGYQGARGEQYF,TGTGCCAGCGGATATCAGGGGGCGCGCGGCGAGCAGTACTTC
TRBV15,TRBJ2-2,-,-,CATSRDSANTGELFF,TGTGCCACCAGCAGAGATTCAGCGAACACCGGGGAGCTGTTTTTT
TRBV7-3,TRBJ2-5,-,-,CASSLYGGQYQETQYF,TGTGCCAGCAGCTTATACGGCGGACAGTACCAAGAGACCCAGTACTTC
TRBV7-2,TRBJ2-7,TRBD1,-,CASSPGAGQGYYEQYF,TGTGCCAGCAGCCCAGGGGCGGGACAGGGGTATTACGAGCAGTACTTC
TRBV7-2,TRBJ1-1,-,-,CASSPPWGQEAFF,TGTGCCAGCAGCCCCCCGTGGGGGCAAGAAGCTTTCTTT
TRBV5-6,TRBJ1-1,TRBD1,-,CASGLLGQGDTEAFF,TGTGCCAGCGGCTTGCTGGGCCAGGGGGACACTGAAGCTTTCTTT
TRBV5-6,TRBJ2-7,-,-,CASSPTTDTYEQYF,TGTGCCAGCAGCCCCACCACTGATACCTACGAGCAGTACTTC
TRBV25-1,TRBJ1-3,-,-,CASSATAGNTIYF,TGTGCCAGCAGTGCGACGGCGGGGAACACCATATATTTT
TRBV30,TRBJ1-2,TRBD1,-,CAWNSIASGGWSGYTF,TGTGCCTGGAACTCCATCGCCTCAGGGGGCTGGAGTGGCTACACCTTC
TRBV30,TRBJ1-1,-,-,CAWSIIGSSLLRENTEAFF,TGTGCCTGGAGCATAATTGGCAGTAGCCTTTTACGAGAGAACACTGAAGCTTTCTTT
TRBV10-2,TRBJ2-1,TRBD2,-,CASRGGGAYNEQFF,TGCGCCAGCAGGGGCGGGGGGGCCTACAATGAGCAGTTCTTC
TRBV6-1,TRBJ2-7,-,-,CASSDRGLIYEQYF,TGTGCCAGCAGTGACCGAGGACTGATTTACGAGCAGTACTTC
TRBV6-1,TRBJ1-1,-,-,CATLNTEAFF,TGTGCCACCCTCAACACTGAAGCTTTCTTT
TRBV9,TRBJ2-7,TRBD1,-,CASGRQGGSEQYF,TGTGCCAGCGGAAGACAGGGGGGGAGCGAGCAGTACTTC
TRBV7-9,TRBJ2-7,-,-,CASSDPARPNEQYF,TGTGCCAGCAGCGACCCGGCCAGGCCAAACGAGCAGTACTTC
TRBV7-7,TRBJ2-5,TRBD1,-,CASTRGTGGETQYF,TGTGCTAGCACGAGGGGGACAGGGGGCGAGACCCAGTACTTC
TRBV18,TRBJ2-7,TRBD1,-,CASSPGTGLYEQYF,TGTGCCAGCTCACCAGGGACAGGGCTGTACGAGCAGTACTTC
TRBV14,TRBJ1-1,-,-,CASRPRRTNTEAFF,TGTGCCAGCAGACCTCGGAGGACGAACACTGAAGCTTTCTTT
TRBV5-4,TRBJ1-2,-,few,CASSLGGQYGYTF,TGTGCCAGCAGCTTGGGTGGACAGTATGGCTACACCTTC
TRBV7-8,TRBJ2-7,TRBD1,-,CASSPRDRITYEQYF,TGTGCCAGCAGCCCTCGGGACAGAATAACCTACGAGCAGTACTTC
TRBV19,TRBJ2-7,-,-,CASSIFWADEQYF,TGTGCCAGTAGTATATTTTGGGCAGACGAGCAGTACTTC
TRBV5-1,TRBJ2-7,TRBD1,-,CASSRGAGQGTYEQYF,TGCGCCAGCAGCCGAGGGGCGGGACAGGGTACCTACGAGCAGTACTTC
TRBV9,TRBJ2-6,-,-,CASSVGPILPGANVLTF,TGTGCCAGCAGCGTAGGTCCTATTTTGCCTGGGGCCAACGTCCTGACTTTC
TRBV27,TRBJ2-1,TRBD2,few,CASSPGLATYNEQFF,TGTGCCAGCAGTCCGGGACTAGCGACCTACAATGAGCAGTTCTTC
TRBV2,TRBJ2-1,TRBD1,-,CASSLDRGGNNEQFF,TGTGCCAGCAGTCTGGACAGGGGGGGAAACAATGAGCAGTTCTTC
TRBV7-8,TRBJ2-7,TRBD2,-,CASSLGLAASYEQYF,TGTGCCAGCAGCTTAGGGCTAGCGGCCTCCTACGAGCAGTACTTC
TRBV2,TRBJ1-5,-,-,CASDPSGLTSNQPQHF,TGTGCCAGCGACCCTTCAGGGCTGACTAGCAATCAGCCCCAGCATTTT
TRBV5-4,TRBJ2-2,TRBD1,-,CASTVQGALGGELFF,TGTGCCAGCACGGTACAGGGGGCGCTTGGCGGGGAGCTGTTTTTT
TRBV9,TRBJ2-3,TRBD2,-,CASSVGGLAIFTDTQYF,TGTGCCAGCAGCGTAGGGGGACTAGCCATATTCACAGATACGCAGTATTTT
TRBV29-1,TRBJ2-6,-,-,CSVEREAGANVLTF,TGCAGCGTTGAAAGGGAGGCTGGGGCCAACGTCCTGACTTTC
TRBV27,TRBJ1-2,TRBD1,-,CASSLYGTGWYGYTF,TGTGCCAGCAGTCTCTACGGGACAGGGTGGTATGGCTACACCTTC
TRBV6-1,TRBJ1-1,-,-,CASSEEPGLAFF,TGTGCCAGCAGTGAAGAGCCAGGGCTAGCTTTCTTT
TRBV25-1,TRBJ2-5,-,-,CASSERNREGSETQYF,TGTGCCAGCAGTGAACGAAACAGGGAGGGATCAGAGACCCAGTACTTC
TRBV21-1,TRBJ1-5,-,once,CASSPGPRHQHF,TGTGCCAGCAGCCCAGGCCCGAGACACCAGCATTTT
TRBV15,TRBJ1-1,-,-,CATSRAPGRTEAFF,TGTGCCACCAGCAGAGCTCCAGGTCGGACTGAAGCTTTCTTT